The entry below describes one T cell receptor beta chain. In germline, CDR1 is SGHRS, CDR2 YFSETQ. V lost 4 bases, J lost 5 bases, and 24 bases lay in between. The CDR3 is 17 amino acids. The assay was immunoSEQ multiplex PCR, and TCRdb's table has in-frame clones only and misses some. The sample shows roughly 150,000 clones, 82% of them seen only once. This sample is drawn from a study of blood T cell repertoires in COVID-19. In terms of age and location, participants ranged from roughly 18 to 95 years and lived in about 25 US areas. Source material: PBMCs or T cells enriched from blood (not recorded which). The receptor was isolated from a man aged 60 to 75 who had recovered from COVID-19. The chain couples TRBV5-1 to TRBJ1-1, with a tentative D call TRBD1 (5 bases). The CDR3 here is CASSIGRPAGRTTEAFF. In nucleotides, the CDR3 is TGCGCCAGCAGCATTGGGAGGCCAGCTGGTAGGACAACTGAAGCTTTCTTT.